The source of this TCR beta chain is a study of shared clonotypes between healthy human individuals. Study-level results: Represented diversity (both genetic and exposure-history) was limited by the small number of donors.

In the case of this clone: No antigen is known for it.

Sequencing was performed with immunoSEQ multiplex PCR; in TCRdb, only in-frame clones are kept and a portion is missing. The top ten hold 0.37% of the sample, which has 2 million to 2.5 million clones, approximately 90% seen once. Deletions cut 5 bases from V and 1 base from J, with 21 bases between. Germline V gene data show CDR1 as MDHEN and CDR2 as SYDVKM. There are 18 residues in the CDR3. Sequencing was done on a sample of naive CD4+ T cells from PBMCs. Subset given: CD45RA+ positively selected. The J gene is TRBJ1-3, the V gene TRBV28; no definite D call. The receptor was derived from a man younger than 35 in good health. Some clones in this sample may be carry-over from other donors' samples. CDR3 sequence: CASSGPRRGFWSGNTIYF. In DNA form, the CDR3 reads TGTGCCAGCAGTGGACCGAGGCGTGGCTTTTGGTCTGGAAACACCATATATTTT.